Described below is a single TCR beta chain sequence and its context. Every patient experienced relapse after autologous stem cell transplantation, and brentuximab vedotin exposure varied. The sample is drawn from a study of PD-1 blockade in classical Hodgkin lymphoma. Sequencing used immunoSEQ multiplex PCR; TCRdb keeps in-frame clones, though not all of them. Of 6,800 or so clones detected, 60% to 85% appear once; the ten largest clones hold over 45%. The sequence was obtained from a human donor with classical Hodgkin lymphoma. Specimen: peripheral blood mononuclear cells (PBMCs), collected at baseline.

The CDR3 is CASSEGRGDSGANVLTF. In DNA form, the CDR3 reads TGTGCCAGCAGTGAGGGCCGAGGGGACTCTGGGGCCAACGTCCTGACTTTC. This chain links TRBV25-1 with TRBJ2-6; TRBD1 or TRBD2 may be the D gene (5 bases each). The CDR3 covers 17 residues. V lost 3 bases to trimming and J lost 0 bases, with 12 bases between them. Germline CDR1 reads MGHDK; CDR2 reads SYGVNS. The full variable domain, completed using reference TRBV25-1 and TRBJ2-6, is EADIYQTPRYLVIGTGKKITLECSQTMGHDKMYWYQQDPGMELHLIHYSYGVNSTEKGDLSSESTVSRIRTEHFPLTLESARPSHTSQYLCASSEGRGDSGANVLTFGAGSRLTVL.